The source of this T cell receptor beta chain is a study of T cell responses to AZD1222 COVID-19 vaccine. This CDR3 region has 14 residues. CDR1 is MNHEY and CDR2 is SVGAGI in the germline V gene. The V gene end was trimmed by 6 bases and the J gene end by 3 bases; junction bases not matched to a gene: 8. TCRdb's table, derived via immunoSEQ multiplex PCR, lists solely in-frame clones and lacks some. The table includes about 76,000 clones, roughly 90% detected once. The TCR comes from an adult in good health. The starting material was peripheral blood, obtained on day 0 of AZD1222 vaccination. The chain employs TRBV6-5 and TRBJ2-7; 7 positions agree with TRBD1. The CDR3 coding sequence is TGTGCCAGCAGAACAAAGGGGGCCGTCTACGAGCAGTACTTC. It translates to CASRTKGAVYEQYF.